Described below is a single T cell receptor (beta chain) sequence and its context. Its target is unknown. The record originates from a study of blood T cells in healthy people across ages. On the study more broadly: About one barcoded beta molecule per two T cells was the capture yield of template switching. Findings and caveats of the study: More naive CD4+ cells and higher diversity were found in long-lived than in aged donors.

A second PCR, run for about 6 to 12 cycles, used a sample-barcoded 5' primer plus a J-beta primer mix. Each CDR3 protein gets one entry after TCRdb re-called the 5' RACE reads with MiXCR. The data show roughly 1.6 million distinct CDR3 sequences, around 35% seen once. This CDR3 spans 14 amino acids. V was cut by 3 bases and J by 0 bases, with 9 bases left in between. Germline V gene data show CDR1 as SGHAT and CDR2 as FQDESV (reference sequence). The specimen sequenced was blood. The chain is built from TRBV11-1 and TRBJ2-7, with unresolved D. The receptor comes from a woman aged 25 to 39 in good health. This CDR3 is CASSFLPSSYEQYF. The DNA for the CDR3 is TGTGCCAGCAGCTTCCTCCCCAGCTCCTACGAGCAGTACTTC.